This T cell receptor beta chain derives from a study of Ad26.COV2.S vaccination and SARS-CoV-2 variants. For the study at large: Ad26.COV2.S given intramuscularly, once or twice 56 days apart.

CDR1 SGHTA and CDR2 FQGNSA come from the germline V gene. V lost 1 base, J lost 2 bases, and 5 bases lay in between. This CDR3 comprises 13 residues. Clones were read by immunoSEQ multiplex PCR, and TCRdb kept only the in-frame ones, dropping some. The sample carries 350,000 to 450,000 clones, roughly 84% recorded once. As to treatment: some 20 received Ad26.COV2.S at low or high dose, single or two shots; 5 received placebo; per-sample allocation not given. Samples were taken on day 63 after the first vaccine or placebo injection. As its vector, the vaccine had Ad26, which expressed Wuhan-strain SARS-CoV-2 spike.

This chain connects TRBV7-2 to TRBJ1-1; D remains ambiguous. The clonotype originates from a person between 18 and 59 years old who received the Ad26.COV2.S COVID-19 vaccine or a placebo. The sequencing used peripheral blood, collected in a trial of Ad26.COV2.S vaccine versus placebo. The CDR3: CASSLEENTEAFF. CDR3 nucleotide sequence: TGTGCCAGCAGCTTAGAGGAAAACACTGAAGCTTTCTTT.